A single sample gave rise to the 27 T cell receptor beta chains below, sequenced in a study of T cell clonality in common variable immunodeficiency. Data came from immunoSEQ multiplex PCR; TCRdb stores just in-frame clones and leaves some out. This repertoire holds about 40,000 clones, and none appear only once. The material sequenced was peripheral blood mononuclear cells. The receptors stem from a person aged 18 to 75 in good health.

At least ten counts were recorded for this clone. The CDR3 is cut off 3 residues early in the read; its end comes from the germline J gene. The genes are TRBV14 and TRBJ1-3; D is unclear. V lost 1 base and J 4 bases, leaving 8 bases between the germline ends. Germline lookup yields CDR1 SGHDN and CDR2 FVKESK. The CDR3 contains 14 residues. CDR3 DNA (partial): TGTGCCAGCAGCCAAGGGCTTTACGGAAACACC. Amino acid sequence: CASSQGLYGNT. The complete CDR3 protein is CASSQGLYGNTIYF.

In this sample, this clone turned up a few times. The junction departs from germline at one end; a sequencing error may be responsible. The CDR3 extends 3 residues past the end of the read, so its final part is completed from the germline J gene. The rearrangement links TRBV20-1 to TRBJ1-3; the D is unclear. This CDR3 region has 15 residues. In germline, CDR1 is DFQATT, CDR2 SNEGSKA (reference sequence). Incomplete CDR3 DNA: TGCAGCGCTAGAGTTCCACAGAACTCTGGAAACACC. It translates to CSARVPQNSGNT. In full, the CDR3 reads CSARVPQNSGNTIYF.

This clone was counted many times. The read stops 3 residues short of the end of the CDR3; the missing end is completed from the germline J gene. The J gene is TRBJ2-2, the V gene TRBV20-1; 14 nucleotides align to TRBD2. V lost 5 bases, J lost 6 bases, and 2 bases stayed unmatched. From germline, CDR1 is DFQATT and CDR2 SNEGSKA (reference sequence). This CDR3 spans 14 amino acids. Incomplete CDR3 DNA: TGCAGTGCTCAGACTAGCGGGAGGGCCGGGGAG. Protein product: CSAQTSGRAGE. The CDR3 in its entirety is CSAQTSGRAGELFF.

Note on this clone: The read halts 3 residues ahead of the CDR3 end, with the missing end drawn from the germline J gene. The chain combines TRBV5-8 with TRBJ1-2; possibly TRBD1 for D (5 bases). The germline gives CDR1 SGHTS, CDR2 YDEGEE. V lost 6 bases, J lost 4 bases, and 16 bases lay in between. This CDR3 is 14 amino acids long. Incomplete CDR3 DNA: TGTGCCAGCACCACCTTTACGACAGCCTATGGC. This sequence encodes CASTTFTTAYG. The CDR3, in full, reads CASTTFTTAYGYTF.

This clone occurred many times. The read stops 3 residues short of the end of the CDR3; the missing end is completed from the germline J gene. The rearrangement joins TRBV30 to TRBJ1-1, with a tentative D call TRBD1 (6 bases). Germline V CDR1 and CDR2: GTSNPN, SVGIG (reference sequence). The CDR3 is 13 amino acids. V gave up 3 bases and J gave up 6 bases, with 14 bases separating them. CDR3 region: CAWSPTGSAEAFF. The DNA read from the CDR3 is TGTGCCTGGAGCCCTACAGGGAGCGCTGAA.

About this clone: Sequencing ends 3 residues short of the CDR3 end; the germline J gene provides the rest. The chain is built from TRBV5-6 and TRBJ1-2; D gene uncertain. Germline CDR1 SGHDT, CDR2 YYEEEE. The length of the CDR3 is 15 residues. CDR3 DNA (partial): TGTGCCAGCAGCTTGGGTAGCGGAGTACCTCGGGAC. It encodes CASSLGSGVPRD. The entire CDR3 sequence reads CASSLGSGVPRDYTF.

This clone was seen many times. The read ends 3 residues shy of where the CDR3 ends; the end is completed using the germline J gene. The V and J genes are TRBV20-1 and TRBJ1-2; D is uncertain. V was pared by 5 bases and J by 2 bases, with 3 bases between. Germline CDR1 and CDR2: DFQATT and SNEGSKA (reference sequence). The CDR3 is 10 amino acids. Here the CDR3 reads CSAPNYGYTF. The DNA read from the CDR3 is TGCAGTGCTCCGAACTATGGC.

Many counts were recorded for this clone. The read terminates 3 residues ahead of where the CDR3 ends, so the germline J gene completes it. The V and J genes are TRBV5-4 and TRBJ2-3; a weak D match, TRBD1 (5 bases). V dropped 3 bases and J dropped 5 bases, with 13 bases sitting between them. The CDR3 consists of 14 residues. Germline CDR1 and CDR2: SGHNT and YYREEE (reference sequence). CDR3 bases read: TGTGCCAGCAGCTCAGGGAATTGGGGAGATACG. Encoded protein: CASSSGNWGDT. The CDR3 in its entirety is CASSSGNWGDTQYF.

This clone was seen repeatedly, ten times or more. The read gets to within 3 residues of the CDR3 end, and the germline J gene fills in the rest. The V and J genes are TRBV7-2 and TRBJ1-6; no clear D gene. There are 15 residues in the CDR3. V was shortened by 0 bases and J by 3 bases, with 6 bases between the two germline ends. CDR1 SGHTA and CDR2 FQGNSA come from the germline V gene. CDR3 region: CASSLADFYNSPLHF. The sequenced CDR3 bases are TGTGCCAGCAGCTTAGCGGACTTCTATAATTCACCC.

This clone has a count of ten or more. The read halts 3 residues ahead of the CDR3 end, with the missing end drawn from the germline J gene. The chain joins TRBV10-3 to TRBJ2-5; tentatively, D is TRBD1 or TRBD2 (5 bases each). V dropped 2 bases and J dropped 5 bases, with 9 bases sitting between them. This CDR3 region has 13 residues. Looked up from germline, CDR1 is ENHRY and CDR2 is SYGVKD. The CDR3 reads CAISEVREETQYF. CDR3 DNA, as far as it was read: TGTGCCATCAGTGAGGTCAGGGAGGAGACC.

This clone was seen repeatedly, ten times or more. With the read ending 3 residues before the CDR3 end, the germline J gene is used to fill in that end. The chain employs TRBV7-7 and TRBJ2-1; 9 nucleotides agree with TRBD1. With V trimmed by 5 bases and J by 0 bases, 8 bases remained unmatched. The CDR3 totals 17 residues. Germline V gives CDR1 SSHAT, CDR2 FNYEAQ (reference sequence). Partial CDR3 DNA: TGTGCCAGCAGCCCCGGGACAGGGTCCAGCTCCTACAATGAG. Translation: CASSPGTGSSSYNE. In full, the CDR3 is CASSPGTGSSSYNEQFF.

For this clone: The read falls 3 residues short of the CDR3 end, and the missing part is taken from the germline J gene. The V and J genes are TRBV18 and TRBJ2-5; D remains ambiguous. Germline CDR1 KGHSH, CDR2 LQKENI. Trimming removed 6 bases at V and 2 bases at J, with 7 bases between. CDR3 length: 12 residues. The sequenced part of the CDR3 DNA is TGTGCCAGCTCGCGTGCTCAAGAGACC. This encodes CASSRAQET. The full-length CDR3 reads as CASSRAQETQYF.

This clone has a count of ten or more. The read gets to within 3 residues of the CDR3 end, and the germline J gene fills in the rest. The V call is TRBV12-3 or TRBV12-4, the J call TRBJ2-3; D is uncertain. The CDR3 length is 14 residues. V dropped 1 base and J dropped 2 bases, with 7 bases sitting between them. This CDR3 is CASSLGRITDTQYF. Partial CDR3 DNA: TGTGCCAGCAGTTTAGGTCGTATCACAGATACG.

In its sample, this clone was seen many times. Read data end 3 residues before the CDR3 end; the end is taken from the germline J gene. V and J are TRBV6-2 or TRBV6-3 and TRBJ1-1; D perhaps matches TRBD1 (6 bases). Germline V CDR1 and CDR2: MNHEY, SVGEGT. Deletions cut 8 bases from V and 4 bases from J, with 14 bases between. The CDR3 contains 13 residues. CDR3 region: CASVRGGITEAFF. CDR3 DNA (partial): TGTGCCAGCGTGAGGGGGGGAATCACTGAA.

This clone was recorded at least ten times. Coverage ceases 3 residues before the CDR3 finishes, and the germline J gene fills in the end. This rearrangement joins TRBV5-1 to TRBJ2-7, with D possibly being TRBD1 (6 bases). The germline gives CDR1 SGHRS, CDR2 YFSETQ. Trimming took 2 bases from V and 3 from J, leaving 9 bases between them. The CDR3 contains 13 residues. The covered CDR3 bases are TGCGCCAGCAGCTTAGGACAGTTCTACGAG. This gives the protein CASSLGQFYE. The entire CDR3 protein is CASSLGQFYEQYF.

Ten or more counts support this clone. The CDR3 spells CASSRNIRQGPRVYGYTF. CDR3 bases read: TGTGCCAGCAGCCGCAATATCCGCCAAGGTCCCCGGGTCTATGGC. This chain joins TRBV16 and TRBJ1-2, with D unresolved. Sequencing ends 3 residues short of the CDR3 end; the germline J gene provides the rest. The V end lost 4 bases, the J end lost 4 bases, and 25 bases lay between the germline ends. The CDR3 is made up of 18 amino acids. Germline V gene data show CDR1 as KGHSY and CDR2 as FQNENV.

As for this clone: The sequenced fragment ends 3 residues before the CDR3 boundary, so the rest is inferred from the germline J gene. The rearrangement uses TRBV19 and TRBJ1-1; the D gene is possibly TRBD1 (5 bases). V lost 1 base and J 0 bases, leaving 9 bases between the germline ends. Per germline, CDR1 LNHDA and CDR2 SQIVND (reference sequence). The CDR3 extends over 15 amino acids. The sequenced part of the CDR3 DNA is TGTGCCAGTAGTATAGTCGCAGGGATGAACACTGAA. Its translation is CASSIVAGMNTE. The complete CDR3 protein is CASSIVAGMNTEAFF.

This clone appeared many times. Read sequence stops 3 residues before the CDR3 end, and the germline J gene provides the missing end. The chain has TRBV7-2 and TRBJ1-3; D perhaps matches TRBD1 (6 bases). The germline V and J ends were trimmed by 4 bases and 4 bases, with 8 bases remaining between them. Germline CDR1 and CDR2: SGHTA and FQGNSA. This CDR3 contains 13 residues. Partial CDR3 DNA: TGTGCCAGCAGCTCCGGGACAGGAAACACC. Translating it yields CASSSGTGNT. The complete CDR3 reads CASSSGTGNTIYF.

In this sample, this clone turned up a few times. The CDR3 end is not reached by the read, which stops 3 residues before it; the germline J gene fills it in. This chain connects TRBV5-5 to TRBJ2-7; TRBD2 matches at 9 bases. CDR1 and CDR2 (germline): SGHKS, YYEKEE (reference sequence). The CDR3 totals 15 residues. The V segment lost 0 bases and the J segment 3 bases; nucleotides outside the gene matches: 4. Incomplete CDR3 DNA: TGTGCCAGCAGCTTGGAGGGACTAGCTCTCTACGAG. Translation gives CASSLEGLALYE. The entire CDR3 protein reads CASSLEGLALYEQYF.

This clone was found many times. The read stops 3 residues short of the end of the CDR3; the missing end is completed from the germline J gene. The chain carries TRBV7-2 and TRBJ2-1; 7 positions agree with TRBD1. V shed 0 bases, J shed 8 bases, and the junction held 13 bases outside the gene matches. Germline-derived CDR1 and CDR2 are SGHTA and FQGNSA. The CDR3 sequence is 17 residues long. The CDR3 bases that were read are TGTGCCAGCAGCTTAGCAGGTTCACAGACAGGGTCCTATGAG. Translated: CASSLAGSQTGSYE. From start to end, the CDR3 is CASSLAGSQTGSYEQFF. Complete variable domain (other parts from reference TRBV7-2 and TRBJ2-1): GAGVSQSPSNKVTEKGKDVELRCDPISGHTALYWYRQSLGQGLEFLIYFQGNSAPDKSGLPSDRFSAERTGGSVSTLTIQRTQQEDSAVYLCASSLAGSQTGSYEQFFGPGTRLTVL.

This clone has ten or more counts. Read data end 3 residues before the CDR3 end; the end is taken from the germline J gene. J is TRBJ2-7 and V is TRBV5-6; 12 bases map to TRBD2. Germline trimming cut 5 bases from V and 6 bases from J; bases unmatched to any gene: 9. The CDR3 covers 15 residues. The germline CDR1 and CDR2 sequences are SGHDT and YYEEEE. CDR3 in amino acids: CASSRTGTSGSEQYF. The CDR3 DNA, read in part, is TGTGCCAGCAGTCGGACCGGGACTAGCGGGTCCGAG. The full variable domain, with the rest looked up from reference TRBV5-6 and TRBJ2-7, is DAGVTQSPTHLIKTRGQQVTLRCSPKSGHDTVSWYQQALGQGPQFIFQYYEEEERQRGNFPDRFSGHQFPNYSSELNVNALLLGDSALYLCASSRTGTSGSEQYFGPGTRLTVT.

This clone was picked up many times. CDR3 residues: CASSPGRGEGYTF. Incomplete CDR3 DNA: TGTGCCAGCAGCCCGGGGAGAGGTGAAGGC. V usage is TRBV7-3 and J usage is TRBJ1-2, with D unclear. The CDR3 end lies 3 residues beyond the end of the read and is filled in from the germline J gene. This CDR3 is built from 13 residues. CDR1 and CDR2 (germline): SGHTA, FQGTGA.

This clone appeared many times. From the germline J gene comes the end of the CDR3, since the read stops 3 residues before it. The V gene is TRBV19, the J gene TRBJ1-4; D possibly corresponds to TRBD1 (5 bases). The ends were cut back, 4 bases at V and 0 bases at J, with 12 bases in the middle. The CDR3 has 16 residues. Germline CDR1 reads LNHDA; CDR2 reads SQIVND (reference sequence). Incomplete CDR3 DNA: TGTGCCAGTAGTACCCTGACAGTCGCAACTAATGAAAAA. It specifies CASSTLTVATNEK. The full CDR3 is CASSTLTVATNEKLFF.

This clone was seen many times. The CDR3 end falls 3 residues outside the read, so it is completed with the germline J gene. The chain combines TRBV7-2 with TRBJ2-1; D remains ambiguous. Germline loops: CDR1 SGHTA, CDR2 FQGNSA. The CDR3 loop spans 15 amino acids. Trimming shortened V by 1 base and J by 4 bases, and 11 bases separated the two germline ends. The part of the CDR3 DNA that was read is TGTGCCAGCAGCTTAGGCCTAGTTAGGTACAATGAG. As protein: CASSLGLVRYNE. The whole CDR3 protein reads CASSLGLVRYNEQFF.

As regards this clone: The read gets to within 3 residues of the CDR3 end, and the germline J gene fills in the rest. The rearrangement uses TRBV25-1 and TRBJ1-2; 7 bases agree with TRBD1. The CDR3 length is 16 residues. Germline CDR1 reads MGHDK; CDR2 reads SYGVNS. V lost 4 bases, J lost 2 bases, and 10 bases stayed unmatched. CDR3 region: CASSGDPGTDNYGYTF. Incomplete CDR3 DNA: TGTGCCAGCAGTGGGGACCCCGGGACAGACAACTATGGC.

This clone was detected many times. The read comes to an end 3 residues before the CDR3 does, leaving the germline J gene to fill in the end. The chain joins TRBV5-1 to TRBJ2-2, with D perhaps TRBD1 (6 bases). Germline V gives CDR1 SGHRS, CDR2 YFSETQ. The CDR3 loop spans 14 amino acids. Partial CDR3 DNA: TGCGCCAGCAGCTCGACAGGTGGGAATGAAAAG. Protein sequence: CASSSTGGNEK. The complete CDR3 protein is CASSSTGGNEKLFF.

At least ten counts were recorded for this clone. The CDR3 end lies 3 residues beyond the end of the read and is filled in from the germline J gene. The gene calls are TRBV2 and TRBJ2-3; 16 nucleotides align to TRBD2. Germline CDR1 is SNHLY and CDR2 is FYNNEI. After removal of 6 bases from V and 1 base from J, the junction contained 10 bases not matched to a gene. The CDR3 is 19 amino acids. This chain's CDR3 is CASRATGTSGRGGTDTQYF. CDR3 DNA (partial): TGTGCCAGCAGGGCCACCGGGACTAGCGGGAGGGGAGGCACAGATACG.